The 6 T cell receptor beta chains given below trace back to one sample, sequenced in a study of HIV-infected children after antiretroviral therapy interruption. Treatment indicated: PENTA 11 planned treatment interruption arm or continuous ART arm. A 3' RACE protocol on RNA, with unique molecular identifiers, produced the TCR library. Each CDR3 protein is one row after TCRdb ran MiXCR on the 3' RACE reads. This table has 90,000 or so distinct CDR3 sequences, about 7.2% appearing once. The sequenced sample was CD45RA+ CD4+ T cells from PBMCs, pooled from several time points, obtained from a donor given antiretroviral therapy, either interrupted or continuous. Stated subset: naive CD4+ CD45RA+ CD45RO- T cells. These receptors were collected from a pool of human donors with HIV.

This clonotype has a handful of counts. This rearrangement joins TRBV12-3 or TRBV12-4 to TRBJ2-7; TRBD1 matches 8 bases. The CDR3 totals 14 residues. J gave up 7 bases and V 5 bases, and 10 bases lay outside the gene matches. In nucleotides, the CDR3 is TGTGCCAGCAGTCCCCGGGACAGGTTGGGGGAGCAGTACTTC. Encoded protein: CASSPRDRLGEQYF.

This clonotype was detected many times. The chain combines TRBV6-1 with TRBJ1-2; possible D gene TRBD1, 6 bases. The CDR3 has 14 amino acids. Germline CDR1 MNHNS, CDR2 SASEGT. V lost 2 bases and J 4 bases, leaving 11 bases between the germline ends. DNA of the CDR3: TGTGCCAGCAGTGAACAAATGGGGGCCTATGGCTACACCTTC. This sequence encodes CASSEQMGAYGYTF.

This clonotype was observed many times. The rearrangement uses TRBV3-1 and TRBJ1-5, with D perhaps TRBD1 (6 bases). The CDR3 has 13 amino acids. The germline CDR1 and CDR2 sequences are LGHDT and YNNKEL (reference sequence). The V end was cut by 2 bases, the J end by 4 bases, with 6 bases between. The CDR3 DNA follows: TGTGCCAGCAGCCAACAGGGGAATCAGCCCCAGCATTTT. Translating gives CASSQQGNQPQHF.

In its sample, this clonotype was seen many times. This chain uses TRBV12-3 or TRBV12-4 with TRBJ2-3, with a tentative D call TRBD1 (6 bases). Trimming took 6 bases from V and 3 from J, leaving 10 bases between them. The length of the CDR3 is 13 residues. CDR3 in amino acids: CASSFDRTDTQYF. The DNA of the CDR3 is TGTGCCAGCAGCTTCGACAGGACAGATACGCAGTATTTT.

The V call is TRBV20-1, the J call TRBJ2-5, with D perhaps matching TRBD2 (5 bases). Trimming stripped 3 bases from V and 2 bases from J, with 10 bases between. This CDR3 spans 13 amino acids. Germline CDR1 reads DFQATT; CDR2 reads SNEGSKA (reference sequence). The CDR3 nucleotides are TGCAGTGCTAGGCGGAGCGGACAAGAGACCCAGTACTTC. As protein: CSARRSGQETQYF.

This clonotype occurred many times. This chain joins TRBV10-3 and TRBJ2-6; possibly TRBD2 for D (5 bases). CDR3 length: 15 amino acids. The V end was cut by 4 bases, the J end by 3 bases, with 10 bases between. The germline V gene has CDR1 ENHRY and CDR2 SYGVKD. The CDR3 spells CAISVNGDGANVLTF. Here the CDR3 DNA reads TGTGCCATCAGTGTGAACGGGGATGGGGCCAACGTCCTGACTTTC.